The clone carrying this TCR beta chain was counted a few times. Its antigen is not identified. TCRdb ran MiXCR on the RACE reads and lists one entry per CDR3 protein. The sample shows 65,000 to 90,000 distinct CDR3 sequences, about 6.6% of them seen only once. These data are taken from a study of human T cells and chemical hapten exposure. The V end was cut by 1 base, the J end by 2 bases, with 8 bases between. Germline V gene lookup returns CDR1 DFQATT and CDR2 SNEGSKA (reference sequence). The CDR3 is 13 amino acids. Time point specified: patch test 2, 6 weeks after DPC sensitization. Treatment here: therapeutic diphenylcyclopropenone sensitization with weekly scalp DPC. Findings and limits, study-wide: There was alopecia in the donors, so their immune response may differ from that of healthy people.

The specimen was whole blood, collected in connection with sensitization to the hapten diphenylcyclopropenone (DPC). V is TRBV20-1 and J is TRBJ1-1; D is unclear. The receptor was isolated from a woman under 40 with alopecia areata. Some clones in this sample may be carry-over from other donors' samples. In nucleotides, the CDR3 is TGCAGTGCTAGAGGGGGTCAAAACACTGAAGCTTTCTTT. Amino acids: CSARGGQNTEAFF.